Listed here are 9 T cell receptor beta chains from one sample, sequenced in a study of early T cells in non-severe SARS-CoV-2 infection. Each CDR3 protein is one row after TCRdb ran MiXCR on the 5' RACE reads. The table includes approximately 80,000 distinct CDR3 sequences, 11% detected once. The sample consisted of whole blood, taken at baseline. These receptors originate from an adult who was a healthcare worker with PCR-confirmed SARS-CoV-2 infection or an uninfected control (not recorded which).

The chain couples TRBV6-4 to TRBJ2-2; 9 nucleotides agree with TRBD1. This CDR3 has 15 amino acids. CDR1 and CDR2 (germline): MRHNA, SNTAGT. Trimming at V came to 5 bases and at J to 3 bases, leaving 4 bases not matched to a gene. The CDR3 region is CASSNTGGDTGELFF. The CDR3 bases are TGTGCCAGCAGTAATACAGGGGGCGACACCGGGGAGCTGTTTTTT.

This rearrangement joins TRBV20-1 to TRBJ2-1; 8 bases line up with TRBD2. The CDR3 loop spans 15 amino acids. CDR1 DFQATT and CDR2 SNEGSKA come from the germline V gene (reference sequence). The J segment lost 2 bases and the V segment lost 1 base, leaving 4 bases of the junction unmatched. This CDR3 is CSARVPGGAYNEQFF. CDR3 bases: TGCAGTGCTAGAGTGCCCGGGGGGGCCTACAATGAGCAGTTCTTC.

The chain employs TRBV20-1 and TRBJ2-1; TRBD1 is a possible D gene (5 bases). V lost 6 bases to trimming and J lost 15 bases, with 18 bases between them. The CDR3 is 11 amino acids. Germline V gene sequence: CDR1 DFQATT, CDR2 SNEGSKA (reference sequence). In DNA form, the CDR3 reads TGCAGTGCCACCGACAGCCTTTATCTGTTCTTC. This gives the protein CSATDSLYLFF.

This chain connects TRBV7-9 to TRBJ2-5, with D tentatively TRBD2 (5 bases). This CDR3 is built from 17 residues. V was trimmed by 6 bases and J by 4 bases, leaving 24 bases between them. Germline V gives CDR1 SEHNR, CDR2 FQNEAQ (reference sequence). The CDR3 DNA follows: TGTGCCAGCAGTTCGACGGTACGGCGCACTAGACTAGAGACCCAGTACTTC. It is translated as CASSSTVRRTRLETQYF.

The chain couples TRBV20-1 to TRBJ2-5, with D perhaps matching TRBD2 (5 bases). CDR3 length: 13 amino acids. CDR1 and CDR2 from the germline V gene are DFQATT and SNEGSKA (reference sequence). Trimming pared 5 bases from V and 2 bases from J, leaving 12 bases between. CDR3 coding DNA: TGCAGTGCTTGTTCTGGACTGCAAGAGACCCAGTACTTC. It yields the protein CSACSGLQETQYF.

This clonotype was detected ten times or more. The chain recombines TRBV7-2 with TRBJ2-1, with no clear D. Germline V gene sequence: CDR1 SGHTA, CDR2 FQGNSA. CDR3 size: 13 residues. Trimming stripped 0 bases from V and 9 bases from J, with 9 bases between. The CDR3 sequence: CASSLAGSGEQFF. For the CDR3, the DNA is TGTGCCAGCAGCTTAGCGGGGTCAGGTGAGCAGTTCTTC.

The CDR3 sequence is CSASEQQETQYF. The CDR3 bases are TGCAGCGCCTCGGAACAACAAGAGACCCAGTACTTC. V gene TRBV29-1 combines with J gene TRBJ2-5; no firm D call. The CDR3 runs 12 residues. Trimming removed 7 bases from V and 2 bases from J, with 11 bases in between. Per germline, CDR1 SQVTM and CDR2 ANQGSEA.

Ten or more counts support this clonotype. V and J are TRBV6-2 or TRBV6-3 and TRBJ2-3, with D tentatively TRBD1 (5 bases). This CDR3 region has 15 residues. Trimming shortened V by 2 bases and J by 0 bases, and 9 bases separated the two germline ends. Germline V lookup: CDR1 MNHEY, CDR2 SVGEGT. CDR3 protein: CASSYIGVSTDTQYF. The CDR3 nucleotides are TGTGCCAGCAGTTACATAGGGGTTAGCACAGATACGCAGTATTTT.

This clonotype appeared many times. The V gene is TRBV29-1, the J gene TRBJ2-7; the D is unclear. Germline loops: CDR1 SQVTM, CDR2 ANQGSEA. The CDR3 is 11 residues long. With 6 bases removed from V and 11 bases from J, the gap between germline ends came to 17 bases. The CDR3 region has the DNA TGCAGCGTGCTCGATCCCGGCGGCAAGTACTTC. This encodes CSVLDPGGKYF.